This T cell receptor (beta chain) was found in a study of blood T cell repertoires in COVID-19. Looked up from germline, CDR1 is SGHRS and CDR2 is YFSETQ. Trimming removed 2 bases from V and 6 bases from J, with 11 bases in between. This CDR3 contains 13 residues. Generated by immunoSEQ multiplex PCR, the TCRdb table keeps only in-frame clones and is missing some. Found here are under 350,000 clones, approximately 84% of them singletons; the top ten hold about 4.2%. The clonotype was recovered from a man aged 30 to 39 who had recovered from COVID-19. The source material was PBMCs or T cells enriched from blood (not recorded which). The genes are TRBV5-1 and TRBJ1-1; D possibly corresponds to TRBD1 (6 bases). The CDR3 spells CASSFARGAEAFF. CDR3 sequence (DNA): TGCGCCAGCAGCTTTGCCAGGGGCGCTGAAGCTTTCTTT.